This T cell receptor (beta chain) was identified in a study of technical replicates of blood from several donors. V shed 3 bases and J 5 bases; nucleotides not matched to a gene: 5. CDR1 and CDR2 (germline): KGHSH, LQKENI. The CDR3 runs to 15 residues. TCRdb keeps only in-frame clones here, not all; method: immunoSEQ multiplex PCR. The sample yields 80,000 to 100,000 clones, 90% to 95% seen once. The rearrangement uses TRBV18 and TRBJ2-1; 9 nucleotides agree with TRBD1. Specimen: T cells isolated from PBMCs. The clonotype was recovered from a human donor in good health. CDR3 sequence (DNA): TGTGCCAGCTCACCTTCCGGGACAGGGAACAATGAGCAGTTCTTC. Residues: CASSPSGTGNNEQFF.